The present T cell receptor (beta chain) was sequenced within a study of cytomegalovirus exposure and HLA in healthy donors. Regarding the study as a whole: TRBV6-2, TRBV6-3 and some other V segments were excluded as indistinguishable.

PCR primers comprised 60 Vbeta and 13 Jbeta primers. TCRdb keeps only in-frame clones here, not all; method: immunoSEQ multiplex PCR. This repertoire shows more than 90,000 clones, about 74% found once; its top ten account for approximately 8%. Points on this clone: The antigen is unknown.

V shed 4 bases and J 9 bases; nucleotides not matched to a gene: 5. The length of the CDR3 is 13 residues. Germline CDR1 reads SGHTA; CDR2 reads FQGNSA. The origin of this receptor is a female donor in good health and CMV-seronegative. Sequencing was done on a sample of PBMCs. V is TRBV7-2 and J is TRBJ1-5; 8 positions match TRBD1. This CDR3 reads CASSYGQGRPQHF. CDR3 in DNA: TGTGCCAGCAGCTACGGACAGGGTCGGCCCCAGCATTTT.